What follows are 2 T cell receptor beta chains derived from one specimen sequenced in a study of PD-L1 blockade in urothelial cancer. Data came from immunoSEQ multiplex PCR; TCRdb stores just in-frame clones and leaves some out. Of approximately 65,000 clones detected, about 89% appear once; the ten largest clones hold roughly 3.3%. The sample consisted of PBMCs, taken around atezolizumab (anti-PD-L1) treatment. The receptor set was obtained from a man in his 60s with urothelial cancer.

This clone was found a few times. Other DNA sequences in the sample encode the same CDR3. The chain combines TRBV30 with TRBJ1-1, with TRBD1 matching 12 bases. After removal of 1 base from V and 6 bases from J, the junction contained 0 bases not matched to a gene. The germline gives CDR1 GTSNPN, CDR2 SVGIG (reference sequence). This CDR3 has 13 amino acids. CDR3 protein: CAWSGDRGPEAFF. DNA of the CDR3: TGTGCCTGGAGTGGGGACAGGGGGCCTGAAGCTTTCTTT.

The J gene is TRBJ2-7, the V gene TRBV7-9, with a tentative D call TRBD1 (6 bases). V was pared by 6 bases and J by 2 bases, with 20 bases between. In germline, CDR1 is SEHNR, CDR2 FQNEAQ (reference sequence). The CDR3 consists of 16 residues. The CDR3 DNA reads as TGTGCCAGCAGTCAAACGCCACGGGACACAACCTACGAGCAGTACTTC. Translation: CASSQTPRDTTYEQYF. The whole variable domain, remainder taken from reference TRBV7-9 and TRBJ2-7, is DTGVSQNPRHKITKRGQNVTFRCDPISEHNRLYWYRQTLGQGPEFLTYFQNEAQLEKSRLLSDRFSAERPKGSFSTLEIQRTEQGDSAMYLCASSQTPRDTTYEQYFGPGTRLTVT.